The 26 T cell receptor beta chains presented below share a single source sample, sequenced in a study of blood T cell repertoires in COVID-19. Clones were read by immunoSEQ multiplex PCR, and TCRdb kept only the in-frame ones, dropping some. The sample carries hundreds of thousands of clones, approximately 89% recorded once. Sequenced material: peripheral blood. These receptors were taken from a woman under 40 with COVID-19, enrolled during active disease.

This chain joins TRBV18 and TRBJ1-1, with 10 bases matching TRBD1. The J segment lost 0 bases and the V segment lost 3 bases, leaving 4 bases of the junction unmatched. Germline V gives CDR1 KGHSH, CDR2 LQKENI. There are 16 residues in the CDR3. The CDR3 loop is CASSPGTGAMNTEAFF. The CDR3 nucleotides are TGTGCCAGCTCACCCGGGACAGGGGCCATGAACACTGAAGCTTTCTTT.

The chain joins TRBV6-6 to TRBJ1-5, with D unclear. Trimming took 2 bases from V and 5 from J, leaving 4 bases between them. Germline assignment: CDR1 MNHNY and CDR2 SVGAGI (reference sequence). The CDR3 has 12 residues. The chain's CDR3 is CASSYSDQPQHF. DNA of the CDR3: TGTGCCAGCAGTTACAGCGATCAGCCCCAGCATTTT.

The chain is built from TRBV28 and TRBJ1-5; 8 nucleotides align to TRBD1. The V and J ends lost 2 bases and 1 base, in that order; junction bases with no gene match: 10. The CDR3 covers 18 residues. Germline values: CDR1 MDHEN, CDR2 SYDVKM. This chain's CDR3 is CASSLTGGALRSNQPQHF. DNA for the CDR3: TGTGCCAGCAGTTTAACAGGGGGTGCTTTACGGAGCAATCAGCCCCAGCATTTT.

V gene TRBV27 combines with J gene TRBJ1-2, with D possibly matching TRBD1 (5 bases). Per germline, CDR1 MNHEY and CDR2 SMNVEV (reference sequence). This CDR3 is 14 amino acids long. Trimming stripped 3 bases from V and 3 bases from J, with 11 bases between. CDR3 in amino acids: CASSFGGSHYGYTF. CDR3 DNA: TGTGCCAGCAGTTTTGGGGGGTCTCACTATGGCTACACCTTC.

This clone was detected only once. The chain is built from TRBV6-2 or TRBV6-3 and TRBJ1-5; 11 bases line up with TRBD1. There are 15 residues in the CDR3. V dropped 4 bases and J dropped 4; count of bases not matched to a gene: 3. In germline, CDR1 is MNHEY, CDR2 SVGEGT. The CDR3 DNA sequence: TGTGCCAGCAGTTCGGGACAGGGGGGAAATCAGCCCCAGCATTTT. Translating gives CASSSGQGGNQPQHF.

The chain uses TRBV11-3 and TRBJ1-2; 7 nucleotides align to TRBD1. The germline V gene encodes CDR1 SGHNT and CDR2 YENEEA. CDR3 size: 15 residues. V lost 2 bases, J lost 3 bases, and 6 bases stayed unmatched. This CDR3 reads CASSLLTGWDYGYTF. CDR3 DNA: TGTGCCAGCAGCTTATTGACAGGGTGGGACTATGGCTACACCTTC. Drawing the rest from reference TRBV11-3 and TRBJ1-2, the complete variable domain is EAGVVQSPRYKIIEKKQPVAFWCNPISGHNTLYWYLQNLGQGPELLIRYENEEAVDDSQLPKDRFSAERLKGVDSTLKIQPAELGDSAVYLCASSLLTGWDYGYTFGSGTRLTVV.

This rearrangement joins TRBV18 to TRBJ1-5; perhaps TRBD1 as D (5 bases). The V end was cut by 3 bases, the J end by 0 bases, with 9 bases between. This CDR3 has 15 residues. The germline V gene has CDR1 KGHSH and CDR2 LQKENI. The CDR3 DNA is TGTGCCAGCTCACCCGACAGTTATAGCAATCAGCCCCAGCATTTT. It codes for CASSPDSYSNQPQHF.

The chain combines TRBV24-1 with TRBJ2-1, with 10 bases fitting TRBD2. Germline V gene lookup returns CDR1 KGHDR and CDR2 SFDVKD. The CDR3 loop spans 15 amino acids. Trimming at V came to 6 bases and at J to 0 bases, leaving 1 base not matched to a gene. In DNA, the CDR3 is TGTGCCACCAGTTCTAGCGGGAGCTCCTACAATGAGCAGTTCTTC. Its protein is CATSSSGSSYNEQFF.

A few counts support this clone. The chain recombines TRBV9 with TRBJ2-1; TRBD2 is a possible D gene (5 bases). In germline, CDR1 is SGDLS, CDR2 YYNGEE. The CDR3 loop spans 12 amino acids. The V end was cut by 6 bases, the J end by 5 bases, with 9 bases between. The CDR3 DNA follows: TGTGCCAGCAACCGGGGAGACAATGAGCAGTTCTTC. This gives the protein CASNRGDNEQFF.

The V gene is TRBV19, the J gene TRBJ2-5, with TRBD1 as a possible D gene (6 bases). V was pared by 8 bases and J by 5 bases, with 18 bases between. CDR3 length: 14 amino acids. CDR1 and CDR2 (germline): LNHDA, SQIVND (reference sequence). The CDR3 reads CASAPLTGLETQYF. The CDR3 DNA reads as TGTGCCAGTGCCCCCCTTACAGGGTTGGAGACCCAGTACTTC.

This chain's CDR3 is CASNTPGLGSDTQYF. CDR3 sequence (DNA): TGTGCCAGCAACACTCCGGGACTAGGATCAGATACGCAGTATTTT. This chain joins TRBV9 and TRBJ2-3; 8 bases fit TRBD2. CDR1 is SGDLS, CDR2 YYNGEE, per germline. The CDR3 totals 15 residues. J was trimmed by 4 bases and V by 6 bases; bases with no gene match: 10.

V gene TRBV19 combines with J gene TRBJ2-5, with 14 positions matching TRBD2. Germline loops: CDR1 LNHDA, CDR2 SQIVND (reference sequence). The CDR3 has 15 amino acids. V lost 4 bases, J lost 5 bases, and 3 bases stayed unmatched. CDR3 bases: TGTGCCAGTAGTAGGACTAGCGGGGGGTATGAGACCCAGTACTTC. This gives the protein CASSRTSGGYETQYF.

The chain employs TRBV10-3 and TRBJ1-5; D is uncertain. The V end was cut by 6 bases, the J end by 1 base, with 10 bases between. Germline V lookup: CDR1 ENHRY, CDR2 SYGVKD. This CDR3 has 14 residues. The CDR3 DNA is TGTGCCATCAGGGTCGAGATGAGCAATCAGCCCCAGCATTTT. It specifies CAIRVEMSNQPQHF.

This rearrangement joins TRBV28 to TRBJ2-7; 7 nucleotides line up with TRBD1. V was pared by 6 bases and J by 2 bases, with 1 base of the junction left unmatched. Germline loops: CDR1 MDHEN, CDR2 SYDVKM. The CDR3 length is 12 residues. CDR3 loop: CASSGQAYEQYV. CDR3 nucleotide sequence: TGTGCCAGCAGCGGACAGGCCTACGAGCAGTACGTC.

This rearrangement joins TRBV19 to TRBJ1-5; TRBD1 is a possible D gene (5 bases). The CDR3 is 15 residues long. Per the germline V gene, CDR1 is LNHDA and CDR2 is SQIVND (reference sequence). V lost 3 bases, J lost 6 bases, and 15 bases lay in between. The CDR3 protein is CASSMRGVGRQPQHF. In DNA, the CDR3 is TGTGCCAGTAGTATGCGGGGGGTGGGACGTCAGCCCCAGCATTTT.

V gene TRBV5-4 combines with J gene TRBJ2-1; D call uncertain. The V end was cut by 7 bases, the J end by 9 bases, with 14 bases between. Germline V CDR1 and CDR2: SGHNT, YYREEE (reference sequence). This CDR3 is 12 amino acids long. The DNA of the CDR3 is TGTGCCAGCCTTGAGTATGGTGGTGAGCAGTTCTTC. Residues: CASLEYGGEQFF.

The rearrangement joins TRBV3-1 (or the pseudogene TRBV3-2) to TRBJ1-5; unclear D gene. V lost 5 bases and J 0 bases, leaving 11 bases between the germline ends. CDR3 size: 15 residues. CDR1 and CDR2 (germline): LGHDT, YNNKEL (reference sequence). For the CDR3, the DNA is TGTGCCAGCAGCTCTACCAGGTTTAGCAATCAGCCCCAGCATTTT. This gives the protein CASSSTRFSNQPQHF.

The rearrangement links TRBV20-1 to TRBJ1-2; D is unresolved. V was clipped by 3 bases and J by 0 bases, with 11 bases between them. Germline V gives CDR1 DFQATT, CDR2 SNEGSKA (reference sequence). This CDR3 has 14 amino acids. CDR3: CSASDPSANYGYTF. The CDR3, as DNA: TGCAGTGCTAGTGATCCCTCCGCTAACTATGGCTACACCTTC.

In this sample, this clone turned up once. This chain links TRBV6-4 with TRBJ1-5, with a possible D match to TRBD1 (5 bases). Trimming shortened V by 6 bases and J by 1 base, and 13 bases separated the two germline ends. The CDR3 has 15 amino acids. The V gene's germline CDR1 is MRHNA and CDR2 SNTAGT. CDR3 protein: CASRPREGSNQPQHF. Written as DNA, the CDR3 is TGTGCCAGCAGACCCAGGGAGGGAAGCAATCAGCCCCAGCATTTT.

The rearrangement uses TRBV24-1 and TRBJ1-3; TRBD1 aligns across 7 bases. Germline CDR1 and CDR2: KGHDR and SFDVKD. Trimming at V came to 4 bases and at J to 2 bases, leaving 10 bases not matched to a gene. The CDR3 has 17 amino acids. The CDR3 nucleotides are TGTGCCACCAGTGACGGACAGGAGGTTGGAGCTGGAAACACCATATATTTT. Residues: CATSDGQEVGAGNTIYF.

The V call is TRBV6-1, the J call TRBJ1-5; TRBD1 might be the D (6 bases). V dropped 0 bases and J dropped 15 bases, with 15 bases sitting between them. The length of the CDR3 is 13 residues. Germline V gives CDR1 MNHNS, CDR2 SASEGT. The CDR3 DNA reads as TGTGCCAGCAGTGAAGCGGGGGGGCCCCTGTCGCATTTT. It is translated as CASSEAGGPLSHF.

The V gene is TRBV6-1, the J gene TRBJ1-2; 10 bases agree with TRBD1. The CDR3 spans 15 residues. CDR1 is MNHNS and CDR2 is SASEGT in the germline V gene. With 3 bases clipped from V and 7 bases from J, the junction kept 8 bases outside the gene matches. CDR3 in DNA: TGTGCCAGCAGTGATCGACCCGGGACAGGGGTTGGCTACACCTTC. It specifies CASSDRPGTGVGYTF.

The chain joins TRBV19 to TRBJ1-2; 8 bases match TRBD1. CDR1 and CDR2 (germline): LNHDA, SQIVND (reference sequence). V lost 4 bases and J lost 8; bases outside the gene matches: 9. The CDR3 has 14 residues. This CDR3 reads CASSTTQGALGYTF. In DNA form, the CDR3 reads TGTGCCAGTAGTACTACCCAGGGGGCGCTGGGCTACACCTTC.

This CDR3 reads CASGQDPDRPLHF. CDR3 DNA sequence: TGTGCCAGCGGACAGGACCCAGATAGACCCCTCCACTTT. The chain is built from TRBV27 and TRBJ1-6; TRBD1 matches 7 bases. After removal of 8 bases from V and 12 bases from J, the junction contained 10 bases not matched to a gene. The CDR3 loop spans 13 amino acids. Per the germline V gene, CDR1 is MNHEY and CDR2 is SMNVEV (reference sequence).

This clone occurred once. This chain connects TRBV6-1 to TRBJ2-6; tentatively, D is TRBD1 (6 bases). Germline CDR1 is MNHNS and CDR2 is SASEGT. The CDR3 sequence is 16 residues long. Between the trimmed V and J ends, which lost 4 bases and 2 bases, there was a span of 12 bases. CDR3 in DNA: TGTGCCAGCAGTGCACAGGGTCTCACTGGGGCCAACGTCCTGACTTTC. This codes for CASSAQGLTGANVLTF.

This clone was counted a few times. The chain carries TRBV4-1 and TRBJ2-1, with D perhaps TRBD2 (5 bases). Between the trimmed V and J ends, which lost 0 bases and 2 bases, there was a span of 14 bases. The CDR3 has 17 amino acids. Germline V CDR1 and CDR2: MGHRA, YSYEKL. The CDR3 nucleotides are TGCGCCAGCAGCCAAGATCGAGGGCTTACCACCTACAATGAGCAGTTCTTC. Translated, it gives CASSQDRGLTTYNEQFF.